This T cell receptor beta chain was documented in a study of shared clonotypes between healthy human individuals. Using immunoSEQ multiplex PCR, the repertoire was profiled, and TCRdb retains in-frame clones only, with some absent. Here the sample spans under 2,000,000 clones, just under 95% being singletons. Terminally differentiated effector memory CD45RA+ cells were excluded from the naive CD8 cells, which were CD45RO-negative and positively selected for CCR7. The donors, all of them Caucasian adults, lived in Nashville, Tennessee. The CDR3 contains 13 residues. Germline values: CDR1 PRHDT, CDR2 FYEKMQ (reference sequence). The V end lost 3 bases, the J end lost 2 bases, and 8 bases lay between the germline ends.

Sequenced material: naive CD8+ T cells sorted from blood. This clonotype was obtained from a man between 18 and 29 years old in good health. The gene calls are TRBV13 and TRBJ2-7; tentative D call: TRBD1 (5 bases). CDR3 nucleotides: TGTGCCAGCAGCTTGCTCAGGGCCTACGAGCAGTACTTC. Translating it yields CASSLLRAYEQYF.